The entry that follows covers one TCR beta chain sequence. This clonotype has ten or more counts. No cognate antigen has been identified for it. The DNA is omitted, as the CDR3 cannot be located on it reliably, and the CDR3 follows TCRdb's listing. The entry originates in a study of response to subunit inactivated influenza vaccine (dated by TCRdb to 2016 to 2018). Background on the whole study: Deep quantitative T cell receptor repertoire profiling was used in the study to track responses to a trivalent subunit inactivated influenza vaccine. On the study overall, not on this receptor specifically: According to the authors, only a limited number of new T cells may be recruited by each seasonal influenza vaccination.

Library preparation employed RT-PCR. Reads for this sample came from an Illumina HiSeq 2500. The raw public reads went through TCRdb reprocessing: fastp at Q25, MiXCR clone calling, in-frame beta chains kept. Duplicate CDR3 protein sequences are folded into a single record with the most common DNA and genes. The sample table lists approximately 570,000 distinct CDR3 sequences, under 9% of them with a count of one. Of the sample, 10% to 15% is held by the ten largest clones. CDR1 and CDR2, per the germline V gene (reference sequence), are MNHEY and SMNVEV. The CDR3 starts with the cysteine, ends with the phenylalanine, and has 13 residues.

The receptor was isolated from a man aged 45-69 years who received an inactivated influenza vaccine. Donor details come from another sample of the same person, matched by shared clones. The V and J genes are TRBV27 and TRBJ1-1; the table's D call, TRBD1, was not checked against the DNA. The source material was PBMCs from blood, sampled around 25 months after vaccination. The CDR3 region has the sequence CASSTSGGGVPFF.